Listed below are T cell receptor beta chains from one sample, sequenced in a study of regulatory T cells in long-lasting Graves disease. Each CDR3 protein gets one entry after TCRdb re-called the multiplex PCR reads with MiXCR. The table includes 400,000 to 500,000 distinct CDR3 sequences, 12% to 15% detected once. The sample also formed part of further work on T cells in Graves' hyperthyroidism and ophthalmopathy.

Material: peripheral blood mononuclear cells (PBMCs), obtained at new diagnosis, from a patient treated with antithyroid drugs. The receptors come from a woman aged 45-59 years with Graves disease. The CDR3 runs from the conserved cysteine through the conserved F or W. D genes are given only for firm matches. The size of a clone is reported for some rows only, either as once, few or many, or as a class for expanded clones.

NA,TRBV10-3,TRBJ2-3,many,CAISEGSSDTQYF,TGTGCCATCAGTGAGGGAAGCTCAGATACGCAGTATTTT
NA,TRBV18,TRBJ1-5,NA,CASSGSLSEIGNQPQHF,TGTGCCAGCTCAGGCAGTTTGTCAGAGATAGGCAATCAGCCCCAGCATTTT
TRBD1,TRBV7-3,TRBJ1-4,many,CASSAGTGPATNEKLFF,TGTGCCAGCAGTGCGGGGACAGGGCCTGCAACTAATGAAAAACTGTTTTTT
NA,TRBV5-1,TRBJ1-5,many,CASSLGEGDLNQPQHF,TGCGCCAGCAGCTTGGGGGAGGGAGACCTCAATCAGCCCCAGCATTTT
NA,TRBV4-1,TRBJ2-1,NA,CASSQGMGDEQFF,TGCGCCAGCAGCCAAGGTATGGGGGATGAGCAGTTCTTC
TRBD1,TRBV11-2,TRBJ2-7,many,CASSSYRGRGYEQYF,TGTGCCAGCAGCTCCTACAGGGGGCGCGGCTACGAGCAGTACTTC
TRBD1,TRBV30,TRBJ1-2,few,CAWSPQGAAGYTF,TGTGCCTGGAGTCCCCAGGGGGCTGCTGGCTACACCTTC
TRBD1,TRBV20-1,TRBJ1-5,few,CSARDRRTGNHQPQHF,TGCAGTGCTAGAGATCGTCGGACAGGGAATCATCAGCCCCAGCATTTT
TRBD2,TRBV7-2,TRBJ2-7,many,CASSPLAGAAYEQYF,TGTGCCAGCAGCCCACTAGCGGGAGCGGCCTACGAGCAGTACTTC
TRBD1,TRBV28,TRBJ1-5,NA,CASSWTGEYQPQHF,TGTGCCAGCAGTTGGACAGGAGAATATCAGCCCCAGCATTTT
TRBD2,TRBV6-9,TRBJ2-1,NA,CASSYHLTSGYNEQFF,TGTGCCAGCAGTTACCACTTGACTAGCGGTTACAATGAGCAGTTCTTC
NA,TRBV28,TRBJ2-7,NA,CASSTYWGSSYEQYF,TGTGCCAGCAGTACATATTGGGGGAGCTCCTACGAGCAGTACTTC
NA,TRBV5-1,TRBJ2-3,many,CASSLVGLNTDTQYF,TGCGCCAGCAGCTTGGTAGGGCTTAACACAGATACGCAGTATTTT
NA,TRBV3-1,TRBJ1-2,many,CASSQVAERYGYTF,TGTGCCAGCAGCCAAGTAGCGGAGCGGTATGGCTACACCTTC
TRBD1,TRBV7-3,TRBJ2-3,many,CASSPTGGTGGTDTQYF,TGTGCCAGCAGCCCGACGGGTGGGACAGGAGGCACAGATACGCAGTATTTT
TRBD1,TRBV2,TRBJ2-7,few,CASSRTSLQGYEQYF,TGTGCCAGCAGTAGGACGAGTCTACAGGGGTACGAGCAGTACTTC
TRBD2,TRBV6-5,TRBJ2-7,few,CASSYSGLAGWGQYF,TGTGCCAGCAGTTACTCGGGACTAGCGGGTTGGGGGCAGTACTTC
NA,TRBV19,TRBJ2-7,NA,CASSIFGSSYEQYF,TGTGCCAGTAGTATCTTCGGCAGCTCCTACGAGCAGTACTTC
NA,TRBV5-1,TRBJ2-3,many,CASSLGGDTQYF,TGTGCCAGCAGCTTAGGGGGAGATACGCAGTATTTT
NA,TRBV28,TRBJ1-2,many,CASSPGTHNYGYTF,TGTGCCAGCAGCCCCGGGACACATAACTATGGCTACACCTTC
NA,TRBV20-1,TRBJ2-1,NA,CSANDRRGPYNEQFF,TGCAGTGCCAACGATAGGAGGGGGCCCTACAATGAGCAGTTCTTC
NA,TRBV12-3/TRBV12-4,TRBJ2-4,many,CASSFSFPAPKNIQYF,TGTGCCAGCAGTTTTTCCTTTCCGGCTCCCAAAAACATTCAGTACTTC
NA,TRBV10-3,TRBJ1-6,few,CAVTASTYNSPLHF,TGTGCCGTTACCGCCTCCACCTATAATTCACCCCTCCACTTT
NA,TRBV28,TRBJ2-7,many,CASRFQRAYEQYF,TGTGCCAGCAGGTTTCAGCGGGCCTACGAGCAGTACTTC
NA,TRBV10-3,TRBJ2-1,NA,CAISESLGSGDRYNEQFF,TGTGCCATCAGTGAGTCGTTGGGGTCAGGGGATAGGTACAATGAGCAGTTCTTC
TRBD1,TRBV19,TRBJ2-1,NA,CASSIDGQGLWYEQFF,TGTGCCAGTAGTATCGACGGACAGGGTCTTTGGTATGAGCAGTTCTTC
TRBD1,TRBV11-2,TRBJ2-7,NA,CASSTGTGGLEQYF,TGTGCCAGCAGCACCGGGACAGGGGGCCTCGAGCAGTACTTC
TRBD1,TRBV6-2/TRBV6-3,TRBJ2-3,many,CASSPRGLKDTQYF,TGTGCCAGCTCCCCCAGGGGGCTTAAAGATACGCAGTATTTT